Following are 20 T cell receptor beta chains from one sample sequenced in a study of cytomegalovirus exposure and HLA in healthy donors. The PCR was carried out with 60 Vbeta primers and 13 Jbeta primers. This table comes from immunoSEQ multiplex PCR, and its TCRdb copy is limited to in-frame clones, with some not included. The sample lists about 110,000 clones, roughly 73% occurring once. The sequencing sample was made of PBMCs. The source of these receptors is a woman aged 25 to 39 in good health and CMV-seronegative.

This sequence joins TRBV5-4 and TRBJ1-2; D uncertain. The ends were cut back, 4 bases at V and 4 bases at J, with 11 bases in the middle. The CDR3 totals 13 residues. Germline V gene data show CDR1 as SGHNT and CDR2 as YYREEE (reference sequence). This CDR3 reads CASSPTGAYGYTF. The CDR3 nucleotides read TGTGCCAGCAGCCCCACGGGTGCCTATGGCTACACCTTC.

CDR3 nucleotides: TGTGCCAGCAGCCGGGGGGGGAACACTGAAGCTTTCTTT. Translation: CASSRGGNTEAFF. This rearrangement joins TRBV11-2 to TRBJ1-1; D may be TRBD1 (5 bases). Germline V gives CDR1 SGHAT, CDR2 FQNNGV. Trimming stripped 5 bases from V and 1 base from J, with 8 bases between. This CDR3 region has 13 residues.

The J gene is TRBJ2-5, the V gene TRBV11-3, with a tentative D call TRBD2 (6 bases). CDR3 size: 13 residues. V was trimmed by 4 bases and J by 5 bases, leaving 11 bases between them. CDR1 and CDR2 (germline): SGHNT, YENEEA. The CDR3 region is CASSYREAETQYF. Here the CDR3 DNA reads TGTGCCAGCAGCTATAGGGAGGCGGAGACCCAGTACTTC.

The chain uses TRBV19 and TRBJ1-1; D remains ambiguous. Trimming pared 1 base from V and 1 base from J, leaving 10 bases between. The CDR3 loop spans 15 amino acids. Germline-derived CDR1 and CDR2 are LNHDA and SQIVND (reference sequence). As DNA, the CDR3 is TGTGCCAGTAGTATAGGTGGACGGGGGAACACTGAAGCTTTCTTT. Protein: CASSIGGRGNTEAFF.

The chain couples TRBV7-8 to TRBJ1-1; D not resolved. This CDR3 region has 11 residues. Germline V gene data show CDR1 as SGHVS and CDR2 as FQNEAQ. The ends were cut back, 8 bases at V and 7 bases at J, with 11 bases in the middle. CDR3 coding DNA: TGTGCCAGCCGGTTTGTCGGTGAAGCTTTCTTT. Translation gives CASRFVGEAFF.

V gene TRBV30 combines with J gene TRBJ2-3; D may be TRBD2 (6 bases). The germline V gene has CDR1 GTSNPN and CDR2 SVGIG (reference sequence). The CDR3 spans 16 residues. Trimming took off 3 bases at V and 4 bases at J, with 20 bases between the two ends. The CDR3 nucleotides read TGTGCCTGGAGCCCTCCGACTAGTTCTTTCTCAGATACGCAGTATTTT. Translating gives CAWSPPTSSFSDTQYF. The variable domain in full, with the rest retrieved from reference TRBV30 and TRBJ2-3, is SQTIHQWPATLVQPVGSPLSLECTVEGTSNPNLYWYRQAAGRGLQLLFYSVGIGQISSEVPQNLSASRPQDRQFILSSKKLLLSDSGFYLCAWSPPTSSFSDTQYFGPGTRLTVL.

This clone was seen a few times. J is TRBJ1-4 and V is TRBV5-1, with D possibly matching TRBD1 (6 bases). V dropped 0 bases and J dropped 8 bases, with 20 bases sitting between them. The CDR3 totals 17 residues. CDR1 is SGHRS, CDR2 YFSETQ, per germline. Written as DNA, the CDR3 is TGCGCCAGCAGCTTGGACGGGGGGCGCTTGATCGACGAAAAACTGTTTTTT. Translation gives CASSLDGGRLIDEKLFF.

The J gene is TRBJ1-4, the V gene TRBV4-2; D possibly corresponds to TRBD1 (6 bases). This CDR3 is built from 15 residues. The V and J ends lost 5 bases and 4 bases respectively, with 14 bases between them. The germline gives CDR1 LGHNA, CDR2 YNFKEQ. The CDR3 DNA sequence: TGTGCCAGCAGCTATACCGGGACAAATAATGAAAAACTGTTTTTT. Residues: CASSYTGTNNEKLFF.

This chain uses TRBV19 with TRBJ1-1; no firm D call. Germline CDR1 and CDR2: LNHDA and SQIVND (reference sequence). The ends were cut back, 5 bases at V and 0 bases at J, with 7 bases in the middle. The CDR3 extends over 13 amino acids. The CDR3 spells CASSSSVNTEAFF. CDR3 nucleotides: TGTGCCAGTAGTTCCTCAGTGAACACTGAAGCTTTCTTT.

The genes are TRBV10-2 and TRBJ1-1, with a tentative D call TRBD1 (5 bases). The CDR3 runs to 15 residues. Germline loops: CDR1 WSHSY, CDR2 SAAADI. Trimming cost V 0 bases and J 2 bases, with 10 bases left between them. Here the CDR3 DNA reads TGCGCCAGCAGTGAGTCGAGACAGCCTAACACTGAAGCTTTCTTT. It yields the protein CASSESRQPNTEAFF.

The chain is built from TRBV5-1 and TRBJ1-5; perhaps TRBD1 as D (5 bases). Germline CDR1 SGHRS, CDR2 YFSETQ. Trimming left V 0 bases short and J 8 bases short, with 18 bases between. The CDR3 contains 16 residues. The CDR3 sequence is CASSLASGGPWEPQHF. In nucleotides, the CDR3 is TGCGCCAGCAGCTTGGCATCGGGGGGACCCTGGGAGCCCCAGCATTTT.

About this clone: Other DNA sequences from this sample encode an identical CDR3 as well. The chain uses TRBV27 and TRBJ2-1, with TRBD2 matching 8 bases. With V trimmed by 5 bases and J by 6 bases, 9 bases remained unmatched. CDR3 size: 15 residues. Germline V gene lookup returns CDR1 MNHEY and CDR2 SMNVEV (reference sequence). As DNA, the CDR3 is TGTGCCAGCAGTACTGGGACTAGTGATTCCAATGAGCAGTTCTTC. Translating gives CASSTGTSDSNEQFF.

The rearrangement uses TRBV5-1 and TRBJ2-7, with TRBD2 matching over 10 bases. This CDR3 comprises 18 residues. Germline lookup yields CDR1 SGHRS and CDR2 YFSETQ. V was pared by 0 bases and J by 3 bases, with 12 bases of the junction left unmatched. The CDR3 region has the DNA TGCGCCAGCAGCTTGGGGGGGAGCGGGAGGGCCTCCGGCTACGAGCAGTACTTC. It specifies CASSLGGSGRASGYEQYF. Filled out from reference TRBV5-1 and TRBJ2-7, the complete variable domain reads KAGVTQTPRYLIKTRGQQVTLSCSPISGHRSVSWYQQTPGQGLQFLFEYFSETQRNKGNFPGRFSGRQFSNSRSEMNVSTLELGDSALYLCASSLGGSGRASGYEQYFGPGTRLTVT.

The chain carries TRBV29-1 and TRBJ2-3, with 7 bases identical to TRBD1. The CDR3 covers 13 residues. V was pared by 6 bases and J by 3 bases, with 6 bases of the junction left unmatched. The V gene's germline CDR1 is SQVTM and CDR2 ANQGSEA. CDR3 residues: CSVDRETTDTQYF. In nucleotides, the CDR3 is TGCAGCGTCGACAGGGAAACAACAGATACGCAGTATTTT.

This clone has only a few counts. The rearrangement links TRBV6-1 to TRBJ2-1; weak D call: TRBD2 (5 bases). V was pared by 1 base and J by 9 bases, with 16 bases between. Germline loops: CDR1 MNHNS, CDR2 SASEGT. The CDR3 length is 15 residues. The CDR3 spells CASSEGRARWGEQFF. The CDR3 DNA reads as TGTGCCAGCAGTGAAGGGCGGGCTAGGTGGGGTGAGCAGTTCTTC.

V gene TRBV30 combines with J gene TRBJ2-5, with 16 nucleotides matching TRBD2. The trim removed 5 bases at V and 2 bases at J, leaving 14 bases unmatched. The CDR3 covers 19 residues. Looked up from germline, CDR1 is GTSNPN and CDR2 is SVGIG (reference sequence). The CDR3 spells CAWRPGLAGGLGRQETQYF. The CDR3 DNA reads as TGTGCCTGGCGCCCGGGACTAGCGGGAGGGCTGGGGCGGCAAGAGACCCAGTACTTC.

The chain uses TRBV2 and TRBJ1-1; D gene ambiguous. Trimming removed 4 bases from V and 3 bases from J, with 9 bases in between. CDR3 size: 13 residues. Germline assignment: CDR1 SNHLY and CDR2 FYNNEI. Written as DNA, the CDR3 is TGTGCCAGCAGTGGCGTTGAATACACTGAAGCTTTCTTT. Its translation is CASSGVEYTEAFF.

This clone was recorded many times. This chain joins TRBV7-9 and TRBJ2-7; 10 positions match TRBD2. CDR1 and CDR2 (germline): SEHNR, FQNEAQ (reference sequence). The CDR3 totals 14 residues. V was clipped by 4 bases and J by 5 bases; unmatched bases: 5. The CDR3 DNA follows: TGTGCCAGCAGCTCTAGACTAGCGGGTAACGAGCAGTACTTC. Translation gives CASSSRLAGNEQYF.

CDR3 protein: CASIGGGAANYGYTF. For the CDR3, the DNA is TGTGCCAGCATAGGTGGTGGGGCCGCTAACTATGGCTACACCTTC. The rearrangement links TRBV19 to TRBJ1-2; a possible D gene is TRBD1 (5 bases). Germline CDR1 and CDR2: LNHDA and SQIVND (reference sequence). Trimming pared 9 bases from V and 0 bases from J, leaving 17 bases between. The CDR3 is 15 amino acids.

The table lists this clone with a few counts. J is TRBJ1-5 and V is TRBV25-1, with TRBD1 matching over 7 bases. The CDR3 covers 14 residues. CDR1 is MGHDK and CDR2 is SYGVNS in the germline V gene. V trimming: 4 bases; J trimming: 9 bases; junction bases outside the gene matches: 9. The CDR3 DNA follows: TGTGCCAGCAGTGGACAGGGCTCAATGATGCCCCAGCATTTT. This codes for CASSGQGSMMPQHF.